This T cell receptor (beta chain) was profiled in a study of low-dose radiotherapy and immunotherapy resistance in tumors. At the level of the study: On a schedule of every two weeks, intravenous cyclophosphamide at a dose of 200 mg/m2 was delivered one day before each radiation and immunotherapy administration.

Time point noted: before trial treatment. As their treatment, donors received nivolumab, ipilimumab, aspirin, low-dose cyclophosphamide and low-dose radiotherapy. Inclusion covered patients whose advanced solid tumors lacked tumor-infiltrating lymphocytes. TRAV- and TRBV-specific primers, spanning alpha and beta chains, primed first-strand cDNA. The PCR that amplified TCRs ran for approximately 20 cycles, relying on a constant-region primer and a V-primer adapter. TCRdb reprocessed the reads via MiXCR and lists one record per CDR3 protein. The sample has around 65,000 distinct CDR3 sequences, around 27% seen once. CDR1 and CDR2 (germline): SGHNT, YENEEA. J gave up 0 bases and V 5 bases, and 5 bases lay outside the gene matches. The CDR3 has 15 residues. This clonotype has ten or more counts.

This specimen was PBMCs, taken before treatment. The V gene is TRBV11-3, the J gene TRBJ2-7, with 9 bases identical to TRBD2. This clonotype originated in a male donor with rectosigmoid adenocarcinoma. The DNA of the CDR3 is TGTGCCAGCAGCCCGGGACTAGCCGCCTCCTACGAGCAGTACTTC. Its protein product is CASSPGLAASYEQYF. Complete variable domain (other parts from reference TRBV11-3 and TRBJ2-7): EAGVVQSPRYKIIEKKQPVAFWCNPISGHNTLYWYLQNLGQGPELLIRYENEEAVDDSQLPKDRFSAERLKGVDSTLKIQPAELGDSAVYLCASSPGLAASYEQYFGPGTRLTVT.